This TCR beta chain was identified during a study of Ad26.COV2.S vaccination and SARS-CoV-2 variants. Findings and limits, study-wide: Spike-specific TCR breadth was greater in vaccine than placebo recipients. Spike-specific CD8+ and CD4+ T cell responses reportedly showed substantial breadth after vaccination. Vaccinees and placebo recipients showed similar non-spike TCR breadth.

The CDR3 is 12 amino acids. Germline loops: CDR1 WSHSY, CDR2 SAAADI. Between the trimmed V and J ends, which lost 7 bases and 6 bases, there was a span of 9 bases. Treatment denoted: roughly 19 received Ad26.COV2.S at low or high dose, single or two shots; 5 received placebo; per-sample allocation not given. Samples analyzed were those drawn on day 63 after the first vaccine or placebo injection. For this clone: Its antigen remains unidentified.

TCRdb's copy holds only in-frame clones and misses some; the assay was immunoSEQ multiplex PCR. The sample carries roughly 700,000 clones, 89% recorded once. The chain is built from TRBV10-2 and TRBJ2-2, with D uncertain. This clonotype was sampled from a person aged 18-65 years who received the Ad26.COV2.S COVID-19 vaccine or a placebo. The input for sequencing was peripheral blood, taken in a trial of Ad26.COV2.S vaccine versus placebo. DNA for the CDR3: TGCGCCAGCAATACAGATTCCGGGGAGCTGTTTTTT. It codes for CASNTDSGELFF.